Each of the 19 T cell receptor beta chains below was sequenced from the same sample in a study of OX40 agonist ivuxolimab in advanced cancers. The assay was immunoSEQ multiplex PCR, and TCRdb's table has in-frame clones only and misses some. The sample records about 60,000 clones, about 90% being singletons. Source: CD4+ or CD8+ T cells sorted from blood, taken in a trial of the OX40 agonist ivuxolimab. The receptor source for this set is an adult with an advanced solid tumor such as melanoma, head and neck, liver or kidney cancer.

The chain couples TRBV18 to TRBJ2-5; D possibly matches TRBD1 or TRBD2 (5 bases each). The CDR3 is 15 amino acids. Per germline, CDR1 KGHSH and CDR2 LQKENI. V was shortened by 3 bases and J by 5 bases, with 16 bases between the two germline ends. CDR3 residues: CASSPQGVLGETQYF. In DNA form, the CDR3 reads TGTGCCAGCTCACCGCAGGGAGTTCTGGGGGAGACCCAGTACTTC.

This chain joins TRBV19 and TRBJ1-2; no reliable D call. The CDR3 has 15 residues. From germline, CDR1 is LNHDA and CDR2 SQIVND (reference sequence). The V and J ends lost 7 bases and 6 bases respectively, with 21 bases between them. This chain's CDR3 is CASTIQTRPADGYTF. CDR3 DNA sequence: TGTGCCAGTACCATACAAACCCGTCCTGCGGATGGCTACACCTTC.

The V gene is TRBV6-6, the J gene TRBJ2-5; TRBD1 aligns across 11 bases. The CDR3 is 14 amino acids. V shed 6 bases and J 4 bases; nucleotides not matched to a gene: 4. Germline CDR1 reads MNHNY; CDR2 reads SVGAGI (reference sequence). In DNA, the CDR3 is TGTGCCAGCAGCCGGACAGGGGGCTCAGAGACCCAGTACTTC. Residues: CASSRTGGSETQYF.

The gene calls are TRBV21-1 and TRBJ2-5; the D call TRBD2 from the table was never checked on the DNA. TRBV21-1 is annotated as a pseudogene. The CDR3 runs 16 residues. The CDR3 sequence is CASSKLSGTDQETQYF. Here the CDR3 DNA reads TGTGCCAGCAGCAAACTTAGCGGGACAGATCAAGAGACCCAGTACTTC.

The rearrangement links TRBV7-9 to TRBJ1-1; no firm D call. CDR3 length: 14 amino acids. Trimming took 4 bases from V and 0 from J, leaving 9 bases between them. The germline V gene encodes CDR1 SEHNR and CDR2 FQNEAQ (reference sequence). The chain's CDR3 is CASSWMTVNTEAFF. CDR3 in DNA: TGTGCCAGCAGCTGGATGACGGTGAACACTGAAGCTTTCTTT.

The CDR3 coding sequence is TGTGCCAGCAGTTCAGGGACCGGCTCCTACAATGAGCAGTTCTTC. Residues: CASSSGTGSYNEQFF. The J gene is TRBJ2-1, the V gene TRBV28, with D possibly being TRBD1 or TRBD2 (5 bases each). The CDR3 contains 15 residues. Germline V gene data show CDR1 as MDHEN and CDR2 as SYDVKM. Trimming removed 4 bases from V and 0 bases from J, with 10 bases in between.

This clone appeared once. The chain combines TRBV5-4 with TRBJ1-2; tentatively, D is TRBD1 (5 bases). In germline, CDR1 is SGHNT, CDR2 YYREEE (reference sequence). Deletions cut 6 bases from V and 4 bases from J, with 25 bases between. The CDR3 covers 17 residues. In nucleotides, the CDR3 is TGTGCCAGCAACCTCCCCCCCCGGTCGGGGGAAACCTATGGCTACACCTTC. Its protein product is CASNLPPRSGETYGYTF.

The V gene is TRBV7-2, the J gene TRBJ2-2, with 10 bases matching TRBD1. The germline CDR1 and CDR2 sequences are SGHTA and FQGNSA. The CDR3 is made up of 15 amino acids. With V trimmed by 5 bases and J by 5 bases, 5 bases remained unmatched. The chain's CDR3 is CASSGRDRGTGELFF. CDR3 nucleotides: TGTGCCAGCAGCGGCCGGGACAGGGGAACCGGGGAGCTGTTTTTT.

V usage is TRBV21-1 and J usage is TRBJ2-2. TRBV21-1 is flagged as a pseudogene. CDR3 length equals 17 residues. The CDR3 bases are TGTGCCAGCATCCAAAATAAGGGGGGCGCAAACACCGGGGAGCTGTTTTTT. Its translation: CASIQNKGGANTGELFF.

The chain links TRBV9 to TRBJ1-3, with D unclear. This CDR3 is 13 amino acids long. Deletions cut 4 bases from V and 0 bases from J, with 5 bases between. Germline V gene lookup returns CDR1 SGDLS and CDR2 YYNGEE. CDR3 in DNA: TGTGCCAGCAGCCAAGGCTCTGGAAACACCATATATTTT. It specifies CASSQGSGNTIYF. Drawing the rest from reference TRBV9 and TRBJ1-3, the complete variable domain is DSGVTQTPKHLITATGQRVTLRCSPRSGDLSVYWYQQSLDQGLQFLIQYYNGEERAKGNILERFSAQQFPDLHSELNLSSLELGDSALYFCASSQGSGNTIYFGEGSWLTVV.

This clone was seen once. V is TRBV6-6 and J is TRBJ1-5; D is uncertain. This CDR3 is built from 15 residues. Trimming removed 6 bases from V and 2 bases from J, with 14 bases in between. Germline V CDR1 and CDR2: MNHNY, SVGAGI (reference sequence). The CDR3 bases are TGTGCCAGCAGGCCCGGGGATTGGGGCAATCAGCCCCAGCATTTT. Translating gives CASRPGDWGNQPQHF.

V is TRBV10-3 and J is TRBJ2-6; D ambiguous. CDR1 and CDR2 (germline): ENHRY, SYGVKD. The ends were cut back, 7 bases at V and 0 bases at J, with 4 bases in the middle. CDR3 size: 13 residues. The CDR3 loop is CAIKSSGANVLTF. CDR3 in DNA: TGTGCCATCAAGAGCTCTGGGGCCAACGTCCTGACTTTC.

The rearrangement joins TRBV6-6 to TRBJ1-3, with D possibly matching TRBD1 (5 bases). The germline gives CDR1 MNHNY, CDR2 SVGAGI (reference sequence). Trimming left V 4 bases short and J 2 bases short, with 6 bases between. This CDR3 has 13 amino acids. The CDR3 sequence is CASSSTAGNTIYF. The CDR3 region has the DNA TGTGCCAGCAGTTCGACAGCTGGAAACACCATATATTTT.

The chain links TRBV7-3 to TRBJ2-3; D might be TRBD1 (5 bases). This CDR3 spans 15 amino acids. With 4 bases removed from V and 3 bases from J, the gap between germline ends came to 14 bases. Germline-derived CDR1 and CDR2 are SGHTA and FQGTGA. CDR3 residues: CASSSLTGLTDTQYF. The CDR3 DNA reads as TGTGCCAGCAGCTCCCTAACAGGCTTGACAGATACGCAGTATTTT.

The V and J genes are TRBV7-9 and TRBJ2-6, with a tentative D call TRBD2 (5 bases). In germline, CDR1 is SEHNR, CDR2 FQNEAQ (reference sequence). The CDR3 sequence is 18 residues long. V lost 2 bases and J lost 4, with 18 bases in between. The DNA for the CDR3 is TGTGCCAGCAGCTTACTGGTTTGGTCTCGGGGAGGGGCCAACGTCCTGACTTTC. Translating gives CASSLLVWSRGGANVLTF.

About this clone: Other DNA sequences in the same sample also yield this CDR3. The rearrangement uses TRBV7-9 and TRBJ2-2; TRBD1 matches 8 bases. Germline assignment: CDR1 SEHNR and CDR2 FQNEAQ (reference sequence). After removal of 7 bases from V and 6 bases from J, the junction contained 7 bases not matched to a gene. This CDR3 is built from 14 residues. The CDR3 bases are TGTGCCAGCAATAGACAGGGGTCTTCCGGGGAGCTGTTTTTT. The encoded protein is CASNRQGSSGELFF.

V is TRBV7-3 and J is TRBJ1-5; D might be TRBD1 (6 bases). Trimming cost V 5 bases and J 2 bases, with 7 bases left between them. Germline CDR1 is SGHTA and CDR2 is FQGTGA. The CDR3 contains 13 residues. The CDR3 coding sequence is TGTGCCAGCAGCCCAGGGGGCAATCAGCCCCAGCATTTT. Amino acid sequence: CASSPGGNQPQHF.

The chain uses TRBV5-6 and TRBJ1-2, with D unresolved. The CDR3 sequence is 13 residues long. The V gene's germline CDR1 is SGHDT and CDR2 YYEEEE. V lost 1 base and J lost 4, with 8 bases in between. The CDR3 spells CASSLYEGYGYTF. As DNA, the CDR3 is TGTGCCAGCAGCTTGTATGAGGGCTATGGCTACACCTTC. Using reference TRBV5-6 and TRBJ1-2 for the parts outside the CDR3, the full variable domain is DAGVTQSPTHLIKTRGQQVTLRCSPKSGHDTVSWYQQALGQGPQFIFQYYEEEERQRGNFPDRFSGHQFPNYSSELNVNALLLGDSALYLCASSLYEGYGYTFGSGTRLTVV.

CDR3 nucleotide sequence: TGTGCCAGCAGCCAAACTTTACGGGGTGGGGTTCAGTACTTC. The encoded protein is CASSQTLRGGVQYF. The chain has TRBV7-2 and TRBJ2-4, with D perhaps TRBD2 (5 bases). Trimming pared 5 bases from V and 11 bases from J, leaving 19 bases between. Germline V gene data show CDR1 as SGHTA and CDR2 as FQGNSA. The CDR3 is 14 amino acids.